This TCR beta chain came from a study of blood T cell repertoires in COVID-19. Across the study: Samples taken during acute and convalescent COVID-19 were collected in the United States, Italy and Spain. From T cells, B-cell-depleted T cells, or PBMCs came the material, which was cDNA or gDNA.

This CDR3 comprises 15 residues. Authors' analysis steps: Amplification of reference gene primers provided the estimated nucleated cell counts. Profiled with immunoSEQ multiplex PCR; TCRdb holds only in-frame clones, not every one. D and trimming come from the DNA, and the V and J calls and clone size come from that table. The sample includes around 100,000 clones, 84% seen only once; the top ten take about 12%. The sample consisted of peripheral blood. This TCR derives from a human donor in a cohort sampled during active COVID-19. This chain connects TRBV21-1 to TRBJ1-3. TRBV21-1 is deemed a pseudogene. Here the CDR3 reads CASSKLRARGNTIYF. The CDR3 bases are TGTGCCAGCAGCAAATTGCGGGCCAGAGGAAACACCATATATTTT.